This TCR beta chain was obtained from a study of Graves' ophthalmopathy and Graves' hyperthyroidism. General observations from the study: It was with roughly 71% sensitivity and around 72% specificity that the model predicted ophthalmopathy progression.

As regards this clonotype: The antigen is undetermined. Germline and junction disagree at one end, which may indicate a read error.

The germline V gene encodes CDR1 ENHRY and CDR2 SYGVKD. The CDR3 covers 15 residues. The sequenced template was RNA, covering the TCR beta CDR3 region. HTBI primers were employed in first-round RT-PCR, then a second-round multiplex PCR followed. Each CDR3 protein gets one entry after TCRdb re-called the multiplex PCR reads with MiXCR. The table has about 230,000 distinct CDR3 sequences, roughly 50% seen once. This sequence was found in an adult man with Graves' ophthalmopathy. The rearrangement links TRBV10-3 to TRBJ2-2; no clear D gene. Sequenced sample: peripheral blood. In nucleotides, the CDR3 is TGTGCCAGCAGTTCCCTTACCCGAGAAACCGGGGAGCTGTTTTTT. Protein: CASSSLTRETGELFF.